The 30 T cell receptor beta chains below were found in one sample sequenced in a study of chemoradiotherapy in HPV16-positive cancers. The table came from immunoSEQ multiplex PCR; TCRdb's copy has only in-frame clones and leaves some out. The sample records 20,000 to 25,000 clones, about 90% being singletons. Sequenced material: blood, taken from a patient who underwent chemoradiotherapy. The receptors shown here come from a human donor with HPV-associated anogenital cancer.

The J gene is TRBJ1-1, the V gene TRBV7-8; D gene ambiguous. The CDR3 sequence is 11 residues long. Trimming shortened V by 2 bases and J by 2 bases, and 0 bases separated the two germline ends. The V gene's germline CDR1 is SGHVS and CDR2 FQNEAQ. The CDR3 here is CASSLNTEAFF. The CDR3 DNA is TGTGCCAGCAGCTTAAACACTGAAGCTTTCTTT. Looking up the rest from reference TRBV7-8 and TRBJ1-1 gives the full variable domain: GAGVSQSPRYKVAKRGQDVALRCDPISGHVSLFWYQQALGQGPEFLTYFQNEAQLDKSGLPSDRFFAERPEGSVSTLKIQRTQQEDSAVYLCASSLNTEAFFGQGTRLTVV.

The gene calls are TRBV18 and TRBJ1-2; the D gene is possibly TRBD1 (5 bases). CDR3 length equals 17 residues. CDR1 KGHSH and CDR2 LQKENI come from the germline V gene. V was clipped by 5 bases and J by 8 bases, with 27 bases between them. CDR3 amino acids: CASSASVGTDEIYGYTF. DNA for the CDR3: TGTGCCAGCTCAGCTAGCGTGGGGACCGACGAGATATACGGCTACACCTTC.

This chain connects TRBV9 to TRBJ2-3; D gene ambiguous. This CDR3 is built from 12 residues. Germline V lookup: CDR1 SGDLS, CDR2 YYNGEE. V was trimmed by 0 bases and J by 7 bases, leaving 6 bases between them. CDR3 bases: TGTGCCAGCAGCGTAGAGGTCAATACGCAGTATTTT. Protein sequence: CASSVEVNTQYF.

A single count supports this clone. The chain links TRBV27 to TRBJ2-1; tentative D call: TRBD1 (6 bases). V lost 6 bases and J 4 bases, leaving 16 bases between the germline ends. This CDR3 is 15 amino acids long. Germline V gene lookup returns CDR1 MNHEY and CDR2 SMNVEV (reference sequence). The CDR3 sequence is CASRSNLDRYNEQFF. DNA for the CDR3: TGTGCCAGCAGATCCAACTTGGACAGATACAATGAGCAGTTCTTC.

V usage is TRBV7-2 and J usage is TRBJ1-1, with 10 positions matching TRBD1. The junction had 9 bases not matched to a gene; V was cut back by 4 bases and J by 1 base. Germline values: CDR1 SGHTA, CDR2 FQGNSA. The CDR3 has 17 amino acids. CDR3 nucleotide sequence: TGTGCCAGCAGCTCCCCAGACAGGGGGCCGAGGAACACTGAAGCTTTCTTT. Translated: CASSSPDRGPRNTEAFF.

In DNA, the CDR3 is TGTGCCATCAGATCCGACGGGGAAGAGACCCAGTACTTC. Its translation is CAIRSDGEETQYF. The chain couples TRBV10-3 to TRBJ2-5; the D gene is possibly TRBD2 (5 bases). The CDR3 runs to 13 residues. Looked up from germline, CDR1 is ENHRY and CDR2 is SYGVKD. V lost 6 bases and J 3 bases, leaving 11 bases between the germline ends.

The V and J genes are TRBV5-1 and TRBJ2-7; unclear D gene. Germline V gene lookup returns CDR1 SGHRS and CDR2 YFSETQ. The CDR3 runs to 16 residues. V shed 4 bases and J shed 0 bases, with 17 bases lying between them. The CDR3 loop is CASSAGSVPGSYEQYF. CDR3 sequence (DNA): TGCGCCAGCAGCGCCGGATCGGTCCCCGGCTCCTACGAGCAGTACTTC.

The chain employs TRBV6-5 and TRBJ1-1, with unresolved D. Germline assignment: CDR1 MNHEY and CDR2 SVGAGI. V dropped 8 bases and J dropped 0 bases, with 10 bases sitting between them. The CDR3 loop spans 13 amino acids. CDR3 sequence reads: CASRWVMNTEAFF. CDR3 coding DNA: TGTGCCAGCCGCTGGGTGATGAACACTGAAGCTTTCTTT.

The gene calls are TRBV10-3 and TRBJ2-3, with TRBD1 matching over 7 bases. V lost 4 bases and J lost 2; bases outside the gene matches: 3. This CDR3 is built from 14 residues. Per the germline V gene, CDR1 is ENHRY and CDR2 is SYGVKD. The CDR3 DNA follows: TGTGCCATCAGTGGGGGGACAGACACAGATACGCAGTATTTT. This encodes CAISGGTDTDTQYF.

The genes are TRBV27 and TRBJ2-3; D is unresolved. Trimming removed 7 bases from V and 5 bases from J, with 16 bases in between. The CDR3 runs to 14 residues. Per germline, CDR1 MNHEY and CDR2 SMNVEV (reference sequence). CDR3 loop: CASNLLPVGDTQYF. In nucleotides, the CDR3 is TGTGCCAGCAACCTCCTCCCAGTAGGAGATACGCAGTATTTT.

The chain is built from TRBV28 and TRBJ2-1; no definite D call. Germline V gene lookup returns CDR1 MDHEN and CDR2 SYDVKM. The CDR3 has 10 amino acids. V shed 6 bases and J shed 5 bases, with 2 bases lying between them. For the CDR3, the DNA is TGTGCCAGCAGCAACAATGAGCAGTTCTTC. It encodes CASSNNEQFF.

Only a few counts were recorded for this clone. This rearrangement joins TRBV29-1 to TRBJ2-1; D remains unclear. This CDR3 is 12 amino acids long. The germline gives CDR1 SQVTM, CDR2 ANQGSEA. Deletions cut 3 bases from V and 5 bases from J, with 8 bases between. CDR3 coding DNA: TGCAGCGTTGAGGAACAACACAATGAGCAGTTCTTC. Its protein is CSVEEQHNEQFF.

The chain employs TRBV18 and TRBJ2-6; the match to TRBD1 covers 12 bases. With V trimmed by 4 bases and J by 4 bases, 5 bases remained unmatched. Germline-derived CDR1 and CDR2 are KGHSH and LQKENI. The CDR3 covers 17 residues. DNA of the CDR3: TGTGCCAGCTCACACCGGGACAGGGGGCTCGGGGCCAACGTCCTGACTTTC. Amino acids: CASSHRDRGLGANVLTF.

V and J are TRBV7-8 and TRBJ2-6, with no clear D. CDR1 is SGHVS and CDR2 is FQNEAQ in the germline V gene. The CDR3 consists of 16 residues. V was cut by 2 bases and J by 0 bases, with 8 bases left in between. For the CDR3, the DNA is TGTGCCAGCAGCTTATTCGGCAGCTCTGGGGCCAACGTCCTGACTTTC. Translated: CASSLFGSSGANVLTF.

This chain links TRBV10-3 with TRBJ2-7, with D unclear. The V end was cut by 5 bases, the J end by 7 bases, with 12 bases between. This CDR3 has 12 amino acids. Per the germline V gene, CDR1 is ENHRY and CDR2 is SYGVKD. The CDR3 loop is CAISREDVEQYF. In DNA form, the CDR3 reads TGTGCCATCAGTCGAGAGGACGTGGAGCAGTACTTC.

The gene calls are TRBV28 and TRBJ2-2, with 9 bases identical to TRBD1. The CDR3 has 15 residues. The V segment lost 7 bases and the J segment 5 bases; nucleotides outside the gene matches: 8. Germline lookup yields CDR1 MDHEN and CDR2 SYDVKM. CDR3 DNA: TGTGCCAGCACCGACTCCGGACAGGGGACCGGGGAGCTGTTTTTT. Translated: CASTDSGQGTGELFF.

The chain has TRBV28 and TRBJ1-5, with D hard to call. Germline V gene lookup returns CDR1 MDHEN and CDR2 SYDVKM. This CDR3 contains 13 residues. The V end was cut by 1 base, the J end by 5 bases, with 6 bases between. The CDR3 nucleotides are TGTGCCAGCAGTTTATTTACTGATCAGCCCCAGCATTTT. It codes for CASSLFTDQPQHF.

This chain connects TRBV11-2 to TRBJ1-1, with 9 bases fitting TRBD1. V shed 1 base, J shed 7 bases, and the junction held 4 bases outside the gene matches. This CDR3 comprises 14 residues. Looked up from germline, CDR1 is SGHAT and CDR2 is FQNNGV. CDR3 coding DNA: TGTGCCAGCAGCTTAGGACAGGGGGTCGGTGAAGCTTTCTTT. Protein product: CASSLGQGVGEAFF.

The V and J genes are TRBV5-4 and TRBJ1-4; TRBD1 aligns across 7 bases. The CDR3 contains 14 residues. V shed 4 bases and J 7 bases; nucleotides not matched to a gene: 7. Germline V gene sequence: CDR1 SGHNT, CDR2 YYREEE (reference sequence). The CDR3 protein is CASSHRDSGEKLFF. CDR3 sequence (DNA): TGTGCCAGCAGCCACCGGGACAGTGGTGAAAAACTGTTTTTT.

This rearrangement joins TRBV18 to TRBJ2-2, with a possible D match to TRBD1 (5 bases). The germline CDR1 and CDR2 sequences are KGHSH and LQKENI. This CDR3 is built from 13 residues. V was shortened by 4 bases and J by 5 bases, with 8 bases between the two germline ends. The CDR3 DNA reads as TGTGCCAGCTCACTGCGACAGACCGGGGAGCTGTTTTTT. Translated: CASSLRQTGELFF.

This chain links TRBV29-1 with TRBJ1-1; D is undetermined. The V gene's germline CDR1 is SQVTM and CDR2 ANQGSEA. Trimming took off 7 bases at V and 5 bases at J, with 17 bases between the two ends. The CDR3 covers 13 residues. CDR3 DNA sequence: TGCAGCGCAAAACCTTTGGGCTGGACTGAAGCTTTCTTT. It yields the protein CSAKPLGWTEAFF.

Note on this clone: Distinct nucleotide sequences in the sample also encode this CDR3. The rearrangement joins TRBV18 to TRBJ1-1; D gene ambiguous. Trimming stripped 1 base from V and 4 bases from J, with 13 bases between. CDR3 length: 15 amino acids. The V gene's germline CDR1 is KGHSH and CDR2 LQKENI. The CDR3 protein is CASSPLDTKGTEAFF. The CDR3 nucleotides read TGTGCCAGCTCACCACTTGACACTAAGGGCACTGAAGCTTTCTTT.

This clone was detected only once. The chain carries TRBV11-1 and TRBJ1-1; weak D call: TRBD1 (5 bases). The CDR3 length is 12 residues. V dropped 5 bases and J dropped 1 base, with 5 bases sitting between them. Germline CDR1 reads SGHAT; CDR2 reads FQDESV (reference sequence). CDR3 protein: CASSTGNTEAFF. In DNA, the CDR3 is TGTGCCAGCAGCACAGGGAACACTGAAGCTTTCTTT.

In DNA form, the CDR3 reads TGCGCCAGCGGAACAGGGGAATCTGGAAACACCATATATTTT. Translated: CASGTGESGNTIYF. This chain joins TRBV10-1 and TRBJ1-3; 7 bases map to TRBD1. The J segment lost 1 base and the V segment lost 8 bases, leaving 5 bases of the junction unmatched. The CDR3 totals 14 residues. Per the germline V gene, CDR1 is WNHNN and CDR2 is SYGVQD (reference sequence).

The genes are TRBV6-1 and TRBJ2-6, with 8 bases matching TRBD1. The V and J ends lost 4 bases and 0 bases, in that order; junction bases with no gene match: 11. This CDR3 region has 19 residues. In germline, CDR1 is MNHNS, CDR2 SASEGT. CDR3 nucleotide sequence: TGTGCCAGCAGTGGAGGCCCCGGGACAGGAATCTCTGGGGCCAACGTCCTGACTTTC. Encoded protein: CASSGGPGTGISGANVLTF.

This clone was counted a few times. The rearrangement links TRBV19 to TRBJ1-2; D is unresolved. This CDR3 is built from 13 residues. Germline V gene sequence: CDR1 LNHDA, CDR2 SQIVND (reference sequence). Trimming shortened V by 4 bases and J by 4 bases, and 10 bases separated the two germline ends. CDR3 loop: CASSNGRFYGYTF. CDR3 DNA: TGTGCCAGTAGTAACGGGAGATTCTATGGCTACACCTTC. Using reference TRBV19 and TRBJ1-2 for the parts outside the CDR3, the full variable domain is DGGITQSPKYLFRKEGQNVTLSCEQNLNHDAMYWYRQDPGQGLRLIYYSQIVNDFQKGDIAEGYSVSREKKESFPLTVTSAQKNPTAFYLCASSNGRFYGYTFGSGTRLTVV.

The chain is built from TRBV5-4 and TRBJ2-1, with 7 bases that match TRBD2. The V and J ends lost 0 bases and 5 bases, in that order; junction bases with no gene match: 5. Germline CDR1 is SGHNT and CDR2 is YYREEE (reference sequence). The CDR3 spans 15 residues. For the CDR3, the DNA is TGTGCCAGCAGCTTGGACCCGGGAGGTCACAATGAGCAGTTCTTC. Its translation: CASSLDPGGHNEQFF.

The rearrangement joins TRBV5-1 to TRBJ2-3; 10 bases line up with TRBD1. CDR3 length equals 13 residues. CDR1 SGHRS and CDR2 YFSETQ come from the germline V gene. V was clipped by 3 bases and J by 6 bases; unmatched bases: 1. The CDR3 protein is CASSWTGGDTQYF. As DNA, the CDR3 is TGCGCCAGCAGCTGGACAGGGGGGGATACGCAGTATTTT.

The CDR3 protein is CASKTQVGSGNTIYF. In nucleotides, the CDR3 is TGTGCCAGCAAGACACAGGTTGGGTCTGGAAACACCATATATTTT. This sequence joins TRBV6-6 and TRBJ1-3; TRBD1 might be the D (5 bases). The CDR3 sequence is 15 residues long. Germline CDR1 and CDR2: MNHNY and SVGAGI (reference sequence). The V gene lost 7 bases and the J gene lost 1 base, with 14 bases spanning the gap.

The chain couples TRBV7-3 to TRBJ2-5, with TRBD2 as a possible D gene (6 bases). Trimming removed 2 bases at V and 2 bases at J, with 18 bases between. CDR3 size: 17 residues. The germline V gene has CDR1 SGHTA and CDR2 FQGTGA. The CDR3, as DNA: TGTGCCAGCAGCTTAGGATTTAGGGGAGGAAAGCAAGAGACCCAGTACTTC. Encoded protein: CASSLGFRGGKQETQYF.